These 16 T cell receptor beta chains came from one sample sequenced in a study of blood T cells in healthy people across ages. Sample-barcoded 5' priming and a J-beta primer mix drove a second PCR of about 6 to 12 cycles. One entry per CDR3 protein results from TCRdb running MiXCR on the 5' RACE reads. The sample shows about 1.4 million distinct CDR3 sequences, almost 60% of them seen only once. Material for sequencing was blood. Receptor source: a young man in good health.

The rearrangement links TRBV3-1 to TRBJ1-2; tentative D call: TRBD1 (6 bases). CDR3 size: 15 residues. Germline V CDR1 and CDR2: LGHDT, YNNKEL (reference sequence). Trimming removed 4 bases from V and 3 bases from J, with 15 bases in between. The CDR3 coding sequence is TGTGCCAGCAGCCCGGCCAAAAGGGGGGACTATGGCTACACCTTC. It is translated as CASSPAKRGDYGYTF.

The CDR3 here is CASSLARDYLSLGDTQYF. The CDR3 region has the DNA TGTGCCAGCAGCTTAGCCCGGGACTATCTAAGCCTCGGAGATACGCAGTATTTT. The J gene is TRBJ2-3, the V gene TRBV11-2; 7 bases agree with TRBD2. Germline trimming cut 1 base from V and 5 bases from J; bases unmatched to any gene: 15. Germline values: CDR1 SGHAT, CDR2 FQNNGV. This CDR3 region has 18 residues.

The chain employs TRBV29-1 and TRBJ2-1, with D possibly TRBD2 on 5 matching bases. The DNA end is a closer match to TRBJ2-7, so the J assignment may be wrong. The CDR3 runs to 13 residues. Germline CDR1 is SQVTM and CDR2 is ANQGSEA. CDR3 in DNA: TGCAGCGTTGGACTAATCTCCTACAATGAGCAGTACTTC. Translation: CSVGLISYNEQYF.

The chain is built from TRBV7-9 and TRBJ1-2; D call uncertain. Germline V gene lookup returns CDR1 SEHNR and CDR2 FQNEAQ (reference sequence). Trimming removed 7 bases from V and 6 bases from J, with 15 bases in between. The CDR3 consists of 13 residues. The CDR3 DNA is TGTGCCAGCACCCTGCGGGGTGGGGATGGCTACACCTTC. Translation gives CASTLRGGDGYTF.

V gene TRBV9 combines with J gene TRBJ1-2; D ambiguous. Trimming cost V 4 bases and J 7 bases, with 17 bases left between them. Germline CDR1 is SGDLS and CDR2 is YYNGEE. The CDR3 covers 14 residues. In DNA, the CDR3 is TGTGCCAGCAGCAACAGCCCTTTGGTTTCTGGCTACACCTTC. Translation: CASSNSPLVSGYTF.

The chain uses TRBV2 and TRBJ1-2; TRBD1 matches at 12 bases. V lost 7 bases, J lost 0 bases, and 6 bases stayed unmatched. CDR3 length: 16 residues. Germline CDR1 and CDR2: SNHLY and FYNNEI. The CDR3 nucleotides read TGTGCCAGCACACGGGACAGGGGGCTTCCTAACTATGGCTACACCTTC. As protein: CASTRDRGLPNYGYTF.

The chain employs TRBV20-1 and TRBJ1-2; tentative D call: TRBD1 (6 bases). The ends were cut back, 6 bases at V and 6 bases at J, with 20 bases in the middle. The CDR3 runs 14 residues. Germline values: CDR1 DFQATT, CDR2 SNEGSKA (reference sequence). CDR3 in amino acids: CSARTFGGRDGYTF. CDR3 sequence (DNA): TGCAGTGCCAGGACTTTCGGGGGGCGCGATGGCTACACCTTC.

About this clonotype: An end of the junction does not agree with germline; a read error may underlie this. The V and J genes are TRBV6-2 or TRBV6-3 and TRBJ1-2; TRBD1 aligns across 8 bases. Germline V gene lookup returns CDR1 MNHEY and CDR2 SVGEGT. CDR3 length: 16 residues. The CDR3 DNA sequence: TGTACCAGCAGATCGGCTGACAGGGGAATTAGCTATGGCTACACCTTC. Protein: CTSRSADRGISYGYTF.

The genes are TRBV29-1 and TRBJ1-4, with TRBD1 as a possible D gene (6 bases). The CDR3 consists of 13 residues. V shed 6 bases and J shed 4 bases, with 12 bases lying between them. In germline, CDR1 is SQVTM, CDR2 ANQGSEA. The CDR3 reads CSVGTNVNEKLFF. DNA for the CDR3: TGCAGCGTGGGGACAAACGTTAATGAAAAACTGTTTTTT.

This clonotype was observed a handful of times. This sequence joins TRBV12-3 or TRBV12-4 and TRBJ1-2; 7 bases map to TRBD1. Trimming took 5 bases from V and 0 from J; bases not matched to a gene: 9. This CDR3 spans 16 amino acids. Here the CDR3 reads CASSMLGQETNYGYTF. CDR3 DNA: TGTGCCAGCAGTATGCTAGGACAGGAGACTAACTATGGCTACACCTTC.

The genes are TRBV6-2 or TRBV6-3 and TRBJ2-5; D might be TRBD2 (6 bases). In germline, CDR1 is MNHEY, CDR2 SVGEGT. CDR3 length: 16 residues. With 4 bases removed from V and 1 base from J, the gap between germline ends came to 16 bases. This CDR3 reads CASSWRGARGQETQYF. The CDR3 coding sequence is TGTGCCAGCAGTTGGAGGGGTGCGCGGGGCCAAGAGACCCAGTACTTC.

The V and J genes are TRBV24-1 and TRBJ2-4; TRBD1 might be the D (5 bases). The CDR3 spans 15 residues. V lost 8 bases and J 3 bases, leaving 16 bases between the germline ends. From germline, CDR1 is KGHDR and CDR2 SFDVKD. This chain's CDR3 is CATTSGRDDKNIQYF. The CDR3 DNA is TGTGCCACCACCTCGGGCAGGGATGACAAAAACATTCAGTACTTC.

The V and J genes are TRBV29-1 and TRBJ1-2; D is unclear. Per the germline V gene, CDR1 is SQVTM and CDR2 is ANQGSEA. The CDR3 is 10 amino acids. The germline V and J ends were trimmed by 6 bases and 2 bases, with 4 bases remaining between them. This chain's CDR3 is CSVRNYGYTF. CDR3 coding DNA: TGCAGCGTCCGAAACTATGGCTACACCTTC.

The rearrangement uses TRBV4-1 and TRBJ2-3, with 7 bases lining up with TRBD2. This CDR3 has 14 residues. The germline V gene encodes CDR1 MGHRA and CDR2 YSYEKL. V lost 3 bases to trimming and J lost 5 bases; unmatched junction nucleotides: 5. The CDR3 loop is CASSHQRGGDTQYF. In DNA form, the CDR3 reads TGCGCCAGCAGCCATCAGCGGGGAGGAGATACGCAGTATTTT.

The chain is built from TRBV7-6 and TRBJ2-5; 7 bases align to TRBD2. V was pared by 4 bases and J by 2 bases, with 10 bases of the junction left unmatched. CDR1 is SGHVS, CDR2 FNYEAQ, per germline. The CDR3 length is 16 residues. The CDR3 sequence is CASSSSWGGGQETQYF. CDR3 DNA sequence: TGTGCCAGCAGCTCTTCGTGGGGGGGAGGTCAAGAGACCCAGTACTTC.

The V and J genes are TRBV29-1 and TRBJ2-7; the match to TRBD2 covers 9 bases. Germline CDR1 is SQVTM and CDR2 is ANQGSEA. With 4 bases clipped from V and 3 bases from J, the junction kept 4 bases outside the gene matches. The CDR3 sequence is 13 residues long. The DNA of the CDR3 is TGCAGCGTTGGTGCGGGAGGGGGCTACGAGCAGTACTTC. Encoded protein: CSVGAGGGYEQYF.